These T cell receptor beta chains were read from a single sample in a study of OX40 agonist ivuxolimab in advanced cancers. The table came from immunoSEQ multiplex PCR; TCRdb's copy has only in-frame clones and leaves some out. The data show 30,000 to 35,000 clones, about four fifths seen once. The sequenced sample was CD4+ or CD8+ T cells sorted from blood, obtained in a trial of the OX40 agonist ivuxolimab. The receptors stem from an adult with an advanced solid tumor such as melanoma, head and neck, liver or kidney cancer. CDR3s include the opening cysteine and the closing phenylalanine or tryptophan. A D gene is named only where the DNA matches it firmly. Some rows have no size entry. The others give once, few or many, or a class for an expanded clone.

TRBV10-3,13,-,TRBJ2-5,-,TGTGCCATCAGTGTAGGGGGAGGAGAGACCCAGTACTTC,CAISVGGGETQYF
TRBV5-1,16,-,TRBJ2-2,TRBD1,TGCGCCAGCAGCGGCCTGGGACAGCTCAACACCGGGGAGCTGTTTTTT,CASSGLGQLNTGELFF
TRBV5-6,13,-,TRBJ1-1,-,TGTGCCAGCAGCTTGGACGGGGAACTGGGAGCTTTCTTT,CASSLDGELGAFF
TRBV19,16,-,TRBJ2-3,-,TGTGCCAGTAGTATCTGGTCGGGGGCCGAGACAGATACGCAGTATTTT,CASSIWSGAETDTQYF
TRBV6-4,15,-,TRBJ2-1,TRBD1,TGTGCCAGCAGTCAACCGGGACAGGGTTACAATGAGCAGTTCTTC,CASSQPGQGYNEQFF
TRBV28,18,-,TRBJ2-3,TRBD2,TGTGCCAGCAGCCCCCTTGATGTGACTAGCCGAAACACAGATACGCAGTATTTT,CASSPLDVTSRNTDTQYF
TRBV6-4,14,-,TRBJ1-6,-,TGTGCCAGCAGCCGTAGTCACATAGATTCACCCCTCCACTTT,CASSRSHIDSPLHF
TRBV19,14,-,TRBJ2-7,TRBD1,TGTGCCGCCGGACAGGGGCCCAACTCATACGAGCAGTACTTC,CAAGQGPNSYEQYF
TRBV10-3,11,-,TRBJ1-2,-,TGTGCCATTGCTACGGGCTATGGCTACACCTTC,CAIATGYGYTF
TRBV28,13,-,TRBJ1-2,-,TGTGCCAGCAGCCGGGCCACTCTCTATGGCTACACCTTC,CASSRATLYGYTF
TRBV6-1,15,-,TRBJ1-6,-,TGTGCCAGCAGTTTTACCGGGCCCAGGGATTCACCCCTCCACTTT,CASSFTGPRDSPLHF
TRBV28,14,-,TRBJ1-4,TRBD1,TGTGCCAGCAGCTCCAGGGGGGATGGTGAAAAACTGTTTTTT,CASSSRGDGEKLFF
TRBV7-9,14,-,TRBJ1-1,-,TGTGCCAGCAGCTTAGGTAAGGGGAACACTGAAGCTTTCTTT,CASSLGKGNTEAFF
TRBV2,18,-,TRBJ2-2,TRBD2,TGTGCCAGCAGTGTAGCGGGGGCTACAGCTGCGGGGACCGGGGAGCTGTTTTTT,CASSVAGATAAGTGELFF
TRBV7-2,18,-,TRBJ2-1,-,TGTGCCAGCAGCTTACGGGACTCCCCCCGGCCCCCCTACAATGAGCAGTTCTTC,CASSLRDSPRPPYNEQFF
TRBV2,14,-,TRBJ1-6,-,TGTGCCAGCAGCGCCGGGACTATAAATTCACCCCTCCACTTT,CASSAGTINSPLHF
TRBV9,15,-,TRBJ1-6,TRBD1,TGTGCCAGCAGCGCCGGACAGGGGGGTAATTCACCCCTCCACTTT,CASSAGQGGNSPLHF
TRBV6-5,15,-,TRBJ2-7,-,TGTGCCAGCAGCTTCTCCCGGGACGGAGCCTACGAGCAGTACTTC,CASSFSRDGAYEQYF
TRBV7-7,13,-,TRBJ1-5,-,TGTGCTAGCAGCTTAACCCCGAGACAGCCCCAGCATTTT,CASSLTPRQPQHF
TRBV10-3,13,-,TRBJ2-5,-,TGTGCCATCAGCCCGGGGGCCGGAGAGACCCAGTACTTC,CAISPGAGETQYF
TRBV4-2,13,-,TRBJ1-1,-,TGTGCCAGCACATATGGGGATCACACTGAAGCTTTCTTT,CASTYGDHTEAFF
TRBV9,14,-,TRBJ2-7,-,TGTGCCAGCAGCGTAACACAGGGTGGCTACGAGCAGTACTTC,CASSVTQGGYEQYF
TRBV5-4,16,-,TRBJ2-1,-,TGTGCCAGCAGCAAGGACAGACGCAGCTCCTACAATGAGCAGTTCTTC,CASSKDRRSSYNEQFF
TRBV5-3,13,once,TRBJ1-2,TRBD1,TGTGCCAGCAGCACGGGACAGAACTATGGCTACACCTTC,CASSTGQNYGYTF
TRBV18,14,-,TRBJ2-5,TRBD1,TGTGCCAGCTCACCGGCTACAGGGGAGGAGACCCAGTACTTC,CASSPATGEETQYF